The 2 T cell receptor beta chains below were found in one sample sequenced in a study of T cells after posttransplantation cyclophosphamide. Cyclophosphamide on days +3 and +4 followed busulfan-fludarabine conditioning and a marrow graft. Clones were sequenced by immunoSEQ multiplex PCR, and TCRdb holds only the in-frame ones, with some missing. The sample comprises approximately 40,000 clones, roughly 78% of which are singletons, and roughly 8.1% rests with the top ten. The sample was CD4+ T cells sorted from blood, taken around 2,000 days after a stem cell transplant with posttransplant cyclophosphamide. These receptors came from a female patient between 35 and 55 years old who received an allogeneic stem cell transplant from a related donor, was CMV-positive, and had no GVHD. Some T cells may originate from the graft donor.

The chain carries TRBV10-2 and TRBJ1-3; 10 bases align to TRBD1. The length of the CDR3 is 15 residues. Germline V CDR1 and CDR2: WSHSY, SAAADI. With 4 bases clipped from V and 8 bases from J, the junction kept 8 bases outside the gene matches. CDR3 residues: CASSGPTGGTDTIYF. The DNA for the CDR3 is TGCGCCAGCAGTGGCCCGACAGGGGGCACGGACACCATATATTTT.

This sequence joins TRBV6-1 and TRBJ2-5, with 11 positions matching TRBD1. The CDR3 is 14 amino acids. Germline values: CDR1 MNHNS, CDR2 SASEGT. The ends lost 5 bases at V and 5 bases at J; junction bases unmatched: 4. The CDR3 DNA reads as TGTGCCAGCAGTCGGGACAGGGGGTGGGAGACCCAGTACTTC. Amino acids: CASSRDRGWETQYF.